The clone carrying this T cell receptor beta chain was detected a few times. Its antigen is unidentified. Blood and skin TCR RNA was reverse transcribed with alpha and beta constant primers. Amplification of ligated cDNA took four PCR rounds with SP2 and nested alpha and beta constant primers. MiXCR, run by TCRdb on the 5' RACE reads, gives a single entry per CDR3 protein. The sample records over 25,000 distinct CDR3 sequences, approximately 20% being singletons. The data stem from a study of naive and memory T cell subsets. Whole blood, 2.5 ml, came from adult healthy volunteers. A UMI-containing oligonucleotide was joined by 3' ligation to the TCR cDNA template. Reverse transcription used DNase-treated unsorted total RNA, aiming for roughly 1 to 1000 ng. Study-wide findings and caveats: This RNA-based method may be sensitive to activation-related transcript changes.

The TCR was taken from a female donor in good health.

The DNA for the CDR3 is TGCAGCGCCGACCTCGGGGCCCCAGATACGCAGTATTTT. Translation: CSADLGAPDTQYF. The genes are TRBV29-1 and TRBJ2-3, with D perhaps being TRBD1 or TRBD2 (5 bases each). The CDR3 length is 13 residues. V lost 7 bases and J 4 bases, leaving 15 bases between the germline ends. CDR1 is SQVTM, CDR2 ANQGSEA, per germline.